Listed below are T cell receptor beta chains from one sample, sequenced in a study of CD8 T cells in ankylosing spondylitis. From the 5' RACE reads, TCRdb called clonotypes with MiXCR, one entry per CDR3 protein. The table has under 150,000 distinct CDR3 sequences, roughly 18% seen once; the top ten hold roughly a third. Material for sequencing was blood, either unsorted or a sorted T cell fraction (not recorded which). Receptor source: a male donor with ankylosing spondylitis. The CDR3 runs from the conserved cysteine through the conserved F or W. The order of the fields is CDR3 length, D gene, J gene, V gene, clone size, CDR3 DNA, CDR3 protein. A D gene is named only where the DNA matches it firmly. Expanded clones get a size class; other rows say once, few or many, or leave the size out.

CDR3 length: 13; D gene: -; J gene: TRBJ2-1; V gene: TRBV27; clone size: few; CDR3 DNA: TGTGCCAGCTTGGGGCGGGACAACAATGAGCAGTTCTTC; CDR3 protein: CASLGRDNNEQFF
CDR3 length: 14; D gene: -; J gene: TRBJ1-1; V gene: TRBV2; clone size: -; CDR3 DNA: TGTGCCAGCGTAGGAGGACAGATGAACACTGAAGCTTTCTTT; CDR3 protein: CASVGGQMNTEAFF
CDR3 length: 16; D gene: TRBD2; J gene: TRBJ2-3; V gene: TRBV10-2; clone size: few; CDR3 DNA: TGCGCCAGCAGTGAGAGGCTAGCGGCTAGCACAGATACGCAGTATTTT; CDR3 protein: CASSERLAASTDTQYF
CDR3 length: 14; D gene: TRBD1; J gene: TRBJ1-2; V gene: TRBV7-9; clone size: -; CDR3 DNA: TGTGCCAGCAGCTTGGGGACAGGGGGCTTCGGCTACACCTTC; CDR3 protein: CASSLGTGGFGYTF
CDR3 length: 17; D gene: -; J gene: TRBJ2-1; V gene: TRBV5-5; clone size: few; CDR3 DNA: TGTGCCAGCAGCCCCACAGGAGCAGCGCCCGTCTACAATGAGCAGTTCTTC; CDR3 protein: CASSPTGAAPVYNEQFF
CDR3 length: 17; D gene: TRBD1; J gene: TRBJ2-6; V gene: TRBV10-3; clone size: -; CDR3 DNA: TGTGCCATCGGTAGACAGGGGGGTCCGTCTGGGGCCAACGTCCTGACTTTC; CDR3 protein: CAIGRQGGPSGANVLTF
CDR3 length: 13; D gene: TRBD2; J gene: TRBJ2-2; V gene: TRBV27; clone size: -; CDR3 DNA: TGTGCGACCGCGGGAGGAAGGACCGGGGAGCTGTTTTTT; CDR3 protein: CATAGGRTGELFF
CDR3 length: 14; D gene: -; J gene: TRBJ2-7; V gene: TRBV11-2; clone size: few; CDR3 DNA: TGTGCCAGCAGCTTAGGGTTCGCCTCCTACGAGCAGTACTTC; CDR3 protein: CASSLGFASYEQYF
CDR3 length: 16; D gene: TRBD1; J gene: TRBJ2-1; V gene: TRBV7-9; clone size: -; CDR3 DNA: TGTGCCAGCAGCTTACAAACAGGGGCCTCCTACAATGAGCAGTTCTTC; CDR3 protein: CASSLQTGASYNEQFF
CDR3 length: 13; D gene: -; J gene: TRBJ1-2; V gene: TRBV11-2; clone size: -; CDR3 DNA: TGTGCCAGCAGCTTCGGGAGCAACTATGGCTACACCTTC; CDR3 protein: CASSFGSNYGYTF
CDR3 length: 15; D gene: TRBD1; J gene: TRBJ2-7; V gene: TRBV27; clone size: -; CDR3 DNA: TGTGCCAGCAGTTTATCGGGACAGGGGGCCAGCGAGCAGTACTTC; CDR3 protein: CASSLSGQGASEQYF
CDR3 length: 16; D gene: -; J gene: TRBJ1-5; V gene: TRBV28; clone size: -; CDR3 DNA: TGTGCCAGCAGTTTACGGAAGGGCCATTCCAATCAGCCCCAGCATTTT; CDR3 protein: CASSLRKGHSNQPQHF
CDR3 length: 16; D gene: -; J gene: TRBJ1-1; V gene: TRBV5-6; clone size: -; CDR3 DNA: TGTGCCAGCAGCTTTGGGACATCCCTCTGGACGACTGAAGCTTTCTTT; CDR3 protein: CASSFGTSLWTTEAFF
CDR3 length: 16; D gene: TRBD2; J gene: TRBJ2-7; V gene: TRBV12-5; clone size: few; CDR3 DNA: TGTGCTAGTGGTTTGTCCTATGGGGAGGGTCTCTACGAGCAGTACTTC; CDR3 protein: CASGLSYGEGLYEQYF
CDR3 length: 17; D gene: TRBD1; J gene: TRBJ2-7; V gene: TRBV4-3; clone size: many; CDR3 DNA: TGCGCCAGCAGCCAAACCTCGGACAGGGGATCGCACTACGAGCAGTACTTC; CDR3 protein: CASSQTSDRGSHYEQYF
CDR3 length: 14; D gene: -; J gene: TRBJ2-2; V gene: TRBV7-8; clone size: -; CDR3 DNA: TGTGCCAGCAGCTCCCGGGAGAGCACCGGGGAGCTGTTTTTT; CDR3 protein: CASSSRESTGELFF
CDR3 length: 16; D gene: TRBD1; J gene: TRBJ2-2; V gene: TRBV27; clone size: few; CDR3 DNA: TGTGCCAGCAGAAAGCCAGGGGGATGGGGCGCCGGGGAGCTGTTTTTT; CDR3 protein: CASRKPGGWGAGELFF
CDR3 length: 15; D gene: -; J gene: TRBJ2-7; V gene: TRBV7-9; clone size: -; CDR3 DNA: TGTGCCAGCAGCTTAACGACGGCAGGGGCTGGCGAGCAGTACTTC; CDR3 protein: CASSLTTAGAGEQYF
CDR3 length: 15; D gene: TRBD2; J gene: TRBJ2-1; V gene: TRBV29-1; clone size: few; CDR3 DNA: TGCAGCGTTGCGGGCGGGAGGGGCTCCTACAATGAGCAGTTCTTC; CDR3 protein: CSVAGGRGSYNEQFF
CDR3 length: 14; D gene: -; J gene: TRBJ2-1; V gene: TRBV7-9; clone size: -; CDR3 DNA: TGTGCCAGCAGCTTTCTTGGCCGCTACAATGAGCAGTTCTTC; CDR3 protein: CASSFLGRYNEQFF
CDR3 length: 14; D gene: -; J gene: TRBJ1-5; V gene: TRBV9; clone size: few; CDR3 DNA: TGTGCCAGCAGCGTAGGGGTATCCGGTCAGCCCCAGCATTTT; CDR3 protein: CASSVGVSGQPQHF
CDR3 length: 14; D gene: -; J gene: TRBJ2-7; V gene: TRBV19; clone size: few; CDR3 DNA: TGTGCCAGTAGTATCGTCGGCAGAGCCTACGAGCAGTACTTC; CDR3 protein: CASSIVGRAYEQYF
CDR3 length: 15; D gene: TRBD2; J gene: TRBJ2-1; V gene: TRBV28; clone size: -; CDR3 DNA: TGTGCCAGCAGCTTCCCCCCGGCGGGAGGGGTTGAGCAGTTCTTC; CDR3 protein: CASSFPPAGGVEQFF
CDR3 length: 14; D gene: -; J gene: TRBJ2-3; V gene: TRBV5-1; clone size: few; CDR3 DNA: TGCGCCAGCAGCTTGGGGTATGGCGAGGATACGCAGTATTTT; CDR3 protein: CASSLGYGEDTQYF
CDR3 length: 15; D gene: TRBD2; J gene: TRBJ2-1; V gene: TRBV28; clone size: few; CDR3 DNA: TGTGCCAGCAGTCGACCCCCGGGGGGGCCCAATGAGCAGTTCTTC; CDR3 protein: CASSRPPGGPNEQFF
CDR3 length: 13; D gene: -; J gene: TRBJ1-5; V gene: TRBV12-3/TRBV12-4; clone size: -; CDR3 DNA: TGTGCCAGCAGTCCCGGAGGCAATCAGCCCCAGCATTTT; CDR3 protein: CASSPGGNQPQHF
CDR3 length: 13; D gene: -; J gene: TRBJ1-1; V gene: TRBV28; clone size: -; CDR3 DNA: TGTGCCAGCAGTTTATGGCGGCGCACTGAAGCTTTCTTT; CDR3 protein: CASSLWRRTEAFF
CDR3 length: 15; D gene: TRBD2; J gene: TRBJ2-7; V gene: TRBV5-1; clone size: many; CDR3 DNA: TGCGCCAGCAGCCTCATTAGCGGGTACTCCTACGAGCAGTACTTC; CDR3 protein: CASSLISGYSYEQYF
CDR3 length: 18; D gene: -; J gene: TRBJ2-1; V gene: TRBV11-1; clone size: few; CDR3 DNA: TGTGCCAGCAGCTTAAGGCTAACCGGGGCTCGTCCCTACAATGAGCAGTTCTTC; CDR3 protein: CASSLRLTGARPYNEQFF
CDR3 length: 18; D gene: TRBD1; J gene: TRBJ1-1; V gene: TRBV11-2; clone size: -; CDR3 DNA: TGTGCCAGCAGCTTCGGGGCAGGGGGGATCCTGCGCGGCACTGAAGCTTTCTTT; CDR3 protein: CASSFGAGGILRGTEAFF
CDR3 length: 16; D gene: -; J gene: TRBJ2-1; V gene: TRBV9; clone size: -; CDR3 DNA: TGTGCCAGCAGCGAAAGGGGGACTTTAGGGCACAATGAGCAGTTCTTC; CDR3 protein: CASSERGTLGHNEQFF
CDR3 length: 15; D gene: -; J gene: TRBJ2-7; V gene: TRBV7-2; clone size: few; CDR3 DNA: TGTGCCAGCAGCACTTATTTCGTTAGGGGTGGCGAGCAGTACTTC; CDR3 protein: CASSTYFVRGGEQYF
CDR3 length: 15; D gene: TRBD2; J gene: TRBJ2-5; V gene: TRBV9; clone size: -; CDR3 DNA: TGTGCCAGCAGCGAGGGACTAGCGGGAGAGGAGACCCAGTACTTC; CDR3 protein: CASSEGLAGEETQYF
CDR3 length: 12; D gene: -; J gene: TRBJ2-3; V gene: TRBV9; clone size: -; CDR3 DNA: TGTGCCAGCAGCATAAACCCCGGGGCGCAGTATTTT; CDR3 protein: CASSINPGAQYF
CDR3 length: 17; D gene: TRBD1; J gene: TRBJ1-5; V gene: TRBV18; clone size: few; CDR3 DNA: TGTGCCAGCTCACCACGGCCGGGACAGCAACCCAATCAGCCCCAGCATTTT; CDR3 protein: CASSPRPGQQPNQPQHF
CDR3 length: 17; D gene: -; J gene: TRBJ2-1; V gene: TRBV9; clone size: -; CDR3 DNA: TGTGCCAGCAGCGGGGGGCCCTCCTCCAGCTCCTACAATGAGCAGTTCTTC; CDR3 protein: CASSGGPSSSSYNEQFF
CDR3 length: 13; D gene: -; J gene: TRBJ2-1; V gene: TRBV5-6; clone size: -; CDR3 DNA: TGTGCCAGCAGCTTCGGGTCCTACAATGAGCAGTTCTTC; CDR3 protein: CASSFGSYNEQFF
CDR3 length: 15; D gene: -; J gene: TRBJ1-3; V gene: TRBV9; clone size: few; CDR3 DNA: TGTGCCAGCAGCGTAGGGACAGTCTCTGGAAACACCATATATTTT; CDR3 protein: CASSVGTVSGNTIYF
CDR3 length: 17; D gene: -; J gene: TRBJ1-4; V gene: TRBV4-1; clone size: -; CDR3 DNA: TGCGCCAGCAGCCAAGATGGGGCTTCCGCAAGGAATGAAAAACTGTTTTTT; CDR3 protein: CASSQDGASARNEKLFF
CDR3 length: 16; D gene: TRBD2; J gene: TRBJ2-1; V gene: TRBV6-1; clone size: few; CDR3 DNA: TGTGCCAGCAGCCCTTGGACTAGCGGGAGTGGGAATGAGCAGTTCTTC; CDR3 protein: CASSPWTSGSGNEQFF
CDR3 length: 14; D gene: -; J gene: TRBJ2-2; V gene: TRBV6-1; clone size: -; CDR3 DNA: TGTGCCAGCAGCACGGAAACGAACACCGGGGAGCTGTTTTTT; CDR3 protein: CASSTETNTGELFF
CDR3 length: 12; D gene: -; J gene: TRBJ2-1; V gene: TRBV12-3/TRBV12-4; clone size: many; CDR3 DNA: TGTGCCAGCAGCATTGACGGGAATGAGCAGTTCTTC; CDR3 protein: CASSIDGNEQFF
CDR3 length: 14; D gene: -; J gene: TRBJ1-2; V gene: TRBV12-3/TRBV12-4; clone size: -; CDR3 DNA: TGTGCCAGCAGTTTAGGGACGGCGGTTTCGGGCTACACCTTC; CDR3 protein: CASSLGTAVSGYTF
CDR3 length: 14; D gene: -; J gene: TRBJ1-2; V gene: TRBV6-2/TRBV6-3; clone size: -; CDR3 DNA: TGTGCAACCACCAGGGTGCCGACTAACTATGGCTACACCTTC; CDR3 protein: CATTRVPTNYGYTF
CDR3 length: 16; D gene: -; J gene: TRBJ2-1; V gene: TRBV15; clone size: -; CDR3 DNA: TGTGCCACCAGCAAGTTAGCGGCGAGCTCCTACAATGAGCAGTTCTTC; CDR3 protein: CATSKLAASSYNEQFF
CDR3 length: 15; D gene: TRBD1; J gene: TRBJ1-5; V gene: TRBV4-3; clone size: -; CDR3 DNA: TGCGCCAGCAGCCAAAGACAGGGGAGCAATCAGCCCCAGCATTTT; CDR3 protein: CASSQRQGSNQPQHF
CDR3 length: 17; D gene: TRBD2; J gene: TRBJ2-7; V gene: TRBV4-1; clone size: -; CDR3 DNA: TGCGCCAGCAGCCAAGATCTGCGCGGGAGGTTGGGCTACGAGCAGTACTTC; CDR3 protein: CASSQDLRGRLGYEQYF
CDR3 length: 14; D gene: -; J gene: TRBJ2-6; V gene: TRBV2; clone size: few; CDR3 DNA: TGTGCCAGTCTAGGGGACTCTGGGGCCAACGTCCTGACTTTC; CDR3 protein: CASLGDSGANVLTF
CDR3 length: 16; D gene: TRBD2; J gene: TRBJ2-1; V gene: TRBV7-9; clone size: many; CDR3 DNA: TGTGCCAGCAGCCCACAGACTAGCGGGGTTTACAATGAGCAGTTCTTC; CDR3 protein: CASSPQTSGVYNEQFF
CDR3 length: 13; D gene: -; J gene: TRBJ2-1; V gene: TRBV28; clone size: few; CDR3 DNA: TGTGCCAGCAGACAGCGACCCTACAATGAGCAGTTCTTC; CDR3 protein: CASRQRPYNEQFF
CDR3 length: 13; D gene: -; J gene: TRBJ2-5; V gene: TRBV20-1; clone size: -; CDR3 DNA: TGCAGTGCCCCCCTCCAGATTCAAGAGACCCAGTACTTC; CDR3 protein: CSAPLQIQETQYF